This T cell receptor beta chain was captured in a study of T cell responses to AZD1222 COVID-19 vaccine. Findings of the study overall: A rise in Spike-specific TCR breadth and depth followed two AZD1222 doses. Mapped onto spike, vaccine-associated CD4 TCRs spanned it and were dominant at 160-218 and 743-854. The donor group comprised mostly white British people and more females; the analysis possibly underestimated clonal diversity. Baseline seropositivity occurred in only six AZD1222 recipients.

Details on this clone: Its antigen is currently unknown.

Only in-frame clones appear in the TCRdb table, and some are missing; sequencing was by immunoSEQ multiplex PCR. The table has 130,000 or so clones, around 90% seen once. Germline V CDR1 and CDR2: MDHEN, SYDVKM. Trimming pared 5 bases from V and 4 bases from J, leaving 6 bases between. The CDR3 is made up of 12 amino acids. The material was peripheral blood, obtained 28 days after the second AZD1222 dose. The J gene is TRBJ1-3, the V gene TRBV28, with D unclear. The clonotype comes from an adult who received the AZD1222 COVID-19 vaccine. The CDR3 DNA sequence: TGTGCCAGCAGTCCGGGAGGAAACACCATATATTTT. Its protein is CASSPGGNTIYF.